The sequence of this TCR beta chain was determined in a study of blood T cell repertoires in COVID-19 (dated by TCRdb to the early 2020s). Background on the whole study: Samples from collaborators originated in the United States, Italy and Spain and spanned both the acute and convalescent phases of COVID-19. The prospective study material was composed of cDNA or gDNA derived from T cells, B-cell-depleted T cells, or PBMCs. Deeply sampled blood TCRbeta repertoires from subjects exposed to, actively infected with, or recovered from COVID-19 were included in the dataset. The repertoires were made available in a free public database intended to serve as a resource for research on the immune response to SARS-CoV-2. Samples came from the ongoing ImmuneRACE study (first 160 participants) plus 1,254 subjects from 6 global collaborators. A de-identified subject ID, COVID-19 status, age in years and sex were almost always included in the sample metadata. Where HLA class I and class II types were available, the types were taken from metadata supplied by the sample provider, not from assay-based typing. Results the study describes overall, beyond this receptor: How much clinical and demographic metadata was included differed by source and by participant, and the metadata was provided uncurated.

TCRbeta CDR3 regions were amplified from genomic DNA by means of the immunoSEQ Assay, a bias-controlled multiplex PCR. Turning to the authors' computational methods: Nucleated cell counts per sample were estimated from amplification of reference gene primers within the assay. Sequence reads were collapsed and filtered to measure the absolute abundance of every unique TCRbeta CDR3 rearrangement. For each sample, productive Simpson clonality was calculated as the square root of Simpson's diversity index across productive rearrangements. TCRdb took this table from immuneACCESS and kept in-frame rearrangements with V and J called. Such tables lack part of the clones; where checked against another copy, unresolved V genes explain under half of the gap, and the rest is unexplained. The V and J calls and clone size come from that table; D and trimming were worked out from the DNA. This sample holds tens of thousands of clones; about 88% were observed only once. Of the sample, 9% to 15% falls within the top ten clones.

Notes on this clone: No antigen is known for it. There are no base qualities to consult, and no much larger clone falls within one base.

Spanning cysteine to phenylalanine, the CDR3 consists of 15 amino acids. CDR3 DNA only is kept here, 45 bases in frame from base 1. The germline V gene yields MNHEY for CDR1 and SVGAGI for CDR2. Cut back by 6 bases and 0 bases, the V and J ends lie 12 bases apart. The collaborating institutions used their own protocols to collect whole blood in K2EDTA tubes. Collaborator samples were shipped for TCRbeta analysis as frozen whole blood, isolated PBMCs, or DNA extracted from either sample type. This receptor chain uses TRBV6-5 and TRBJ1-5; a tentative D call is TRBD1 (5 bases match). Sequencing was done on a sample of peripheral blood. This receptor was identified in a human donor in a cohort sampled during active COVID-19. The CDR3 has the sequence CASRGGLLSNQPQHF. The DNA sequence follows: TGTGCCAGCAGGGGGGGACTCCTTAGCAATCAGCCCCAGCATTTT.